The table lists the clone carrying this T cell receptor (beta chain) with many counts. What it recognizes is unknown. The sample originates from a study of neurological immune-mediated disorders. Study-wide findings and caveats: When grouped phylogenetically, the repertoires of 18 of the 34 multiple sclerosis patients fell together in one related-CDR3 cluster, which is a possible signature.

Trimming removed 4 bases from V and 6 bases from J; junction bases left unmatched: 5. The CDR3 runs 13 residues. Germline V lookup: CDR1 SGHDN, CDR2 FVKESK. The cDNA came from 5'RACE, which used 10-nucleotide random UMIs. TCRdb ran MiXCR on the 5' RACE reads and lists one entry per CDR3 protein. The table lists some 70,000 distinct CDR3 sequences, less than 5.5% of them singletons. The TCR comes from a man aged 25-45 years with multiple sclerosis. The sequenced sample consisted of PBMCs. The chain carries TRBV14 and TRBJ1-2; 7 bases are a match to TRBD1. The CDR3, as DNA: TGTGCCAGCAGCCTTCCAACAGGGGATGGCTACACCTTC. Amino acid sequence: CASSLPTGDGYTF.